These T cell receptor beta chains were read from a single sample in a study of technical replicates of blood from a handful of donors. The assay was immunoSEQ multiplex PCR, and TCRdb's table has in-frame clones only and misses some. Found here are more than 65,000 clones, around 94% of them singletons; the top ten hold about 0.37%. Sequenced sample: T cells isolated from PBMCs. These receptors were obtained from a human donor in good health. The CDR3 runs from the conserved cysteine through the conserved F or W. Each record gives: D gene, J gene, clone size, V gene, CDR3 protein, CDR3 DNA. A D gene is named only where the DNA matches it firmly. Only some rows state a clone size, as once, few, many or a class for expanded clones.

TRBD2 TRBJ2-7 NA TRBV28 CASSLKREVYEQYF TGTGCCAGCAGTTTAAAGCGGGAGGTGTACGAGCAGTACTTC
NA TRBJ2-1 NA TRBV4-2 CASSQEKSEYNEQFF TGTGCCAGCAGCCAAGAAAAAAGCGAGTACAATGAGCAGTTCTTC
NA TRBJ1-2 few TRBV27 CASSSEDSYGYTF TGTGCCAGCAGCTCCGAGGACAGCTATGGCTACACCTTC
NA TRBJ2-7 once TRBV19 CASSISHRVHEQYF TGTGCCAGTAGTATTTCCCACAGGGTCCACGAGCAGTACTTC
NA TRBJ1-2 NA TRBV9 CASSPAATGGYYAGYTF TGTGCCAGCAGCCCCGCCGCCACGGGGGGCTACTATGCGGGCTACACCTTC
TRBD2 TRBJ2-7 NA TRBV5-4 CASSLGGGWDEQYF TGTGCCAGCAGCCTGGGGGGAGGGTGGGACGAGCAGTACTTC
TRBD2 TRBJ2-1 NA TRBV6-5 CASSLGTSQFHEQFF TGTGCCAGCAGTCTAGGGACTAGCCAGTTCCATGAGCAGTTCTTC
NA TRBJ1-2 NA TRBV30 CAWSVPVREDYGYTF TGTGCCTGGAGTGTACCGGTCCGGGAGGACTATGGCTACACCTTC
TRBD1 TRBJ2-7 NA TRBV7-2 CASSFLSGQDSYEQYF TGTGCCAGCAGCTTCCTTTCGGGACAGGATTCCTACGAGCAGTACTTC
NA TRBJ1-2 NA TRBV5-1 CASRIGDYYGYTF TGCGCCAGCAGGATAGGAGACTACTATGGCTACACCTTC
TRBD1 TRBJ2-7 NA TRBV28 CASRGTGRSSYEQYF TGTGCCAGCAGAGGGACAGGGCGAAGCTCCTACGAGCAGTACTTC
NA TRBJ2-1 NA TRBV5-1 CASSESSYNEQFF TGCGCCAGCAGCGAGAGCTCCTACAATGAGCAGTTCTTC
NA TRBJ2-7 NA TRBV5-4 CASSRAGSLYEQYF TGTGCCAGCAGCCGGGCGGGGAGCCTCTACGAGCAGTACTTC
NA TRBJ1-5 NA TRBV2 CASSVDINQPQHF TGTGCCAGCAGTGTAGACATAAATCAGCCCCAGCATTTT
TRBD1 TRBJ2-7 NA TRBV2 CASSEVLTGNEQYF TGTGCCAGCAGTGAGGTCCTGACAGGGAACGAGCAGTACTTC
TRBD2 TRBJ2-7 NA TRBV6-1 CASRRALAGGTEQYF TGTGCCAGCAGGAGAGCCCTAGCGGGAGGAACCGAGCAGTACTTC
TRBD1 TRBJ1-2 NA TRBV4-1 CASSHVTGDGYTF TGCGCCAGCAGCCATGTGACAGGGGATGGCTACACCTTC
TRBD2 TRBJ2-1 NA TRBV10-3 CAISDSGGLSGEQFF TGTGCCATCAGTGACTCGGGAGGGCTAAGTGGTGAGCAGTTCTTC
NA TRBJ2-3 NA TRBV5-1 CASSLNSLTDTQYF TGCGCCAGCAGCTTGAACAGCCTCACAGATACGCAGTATTTT
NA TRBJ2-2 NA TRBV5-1 CASSLAVAGNGELFF TGCGCCAGCAGCTTGGCGGTCGCAGGGAACGGGGAGCTGTTTTTT
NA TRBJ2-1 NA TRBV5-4 CASSPQGGPEQFF TGTGCCAGCAGCCCGCAGGGGGGACCGGAGCAGTTCTTC
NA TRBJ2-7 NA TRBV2 CATYGQSYEQYF TGTGCCACCTACGGACAGTCCTACGAGCAGTACTTC
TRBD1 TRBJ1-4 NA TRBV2 CASSVRDRGREKLFF TGTGCCAGCAGTGTCCGGGACAGGGGGCGCGAAAAACTGTTTTTT
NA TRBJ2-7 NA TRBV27 CASSYPPTYEQYF TGTGCCAGCAGTTACCCACCTACCTACGAGCAGTACTTC
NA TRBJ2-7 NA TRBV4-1 CASSQYSFYEQYF TGCGCCAGCAGCCAGTATTCCTTCTACGAGCAGTACTTC
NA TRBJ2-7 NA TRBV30 CAWTKGGFDYEQYF TGTGCCTGGACCAAGGGGGGGTTCGACTACGAGCAGTACTTC
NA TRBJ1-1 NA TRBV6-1 CASSGIRRQNTEAFF TGTGCCAGCAGCGGGATCCGACGGCAGAACACTGAAGCTTTCTTT
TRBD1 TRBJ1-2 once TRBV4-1 CASSDPGTGVSYGYTF TGCGCCAGCAGCGACCCCGGGACAGGGGTTAGCTATGGCTACACCTTC
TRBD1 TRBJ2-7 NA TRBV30 CAWSGQGAGEQYF TGTGCCTGGAGTGGACAGGGGGCTGGCGAGCAGTACTTC
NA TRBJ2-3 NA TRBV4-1 CASSQRRGTDTQYF TGCGCCAGCAGCCAACGGAGGGGCACAGATACGCAGTATTTT
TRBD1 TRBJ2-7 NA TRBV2 CASSEGTGFYEQYF TGTGCCAGCAGTGAGGGGACAGGGTTTTACGAGCAGTACTTC
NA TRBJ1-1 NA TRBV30 CAWVVPGGTEAFF TGTGCCTGGGTGGTACCGGGGGGCACTGAAGCTTTCTTT
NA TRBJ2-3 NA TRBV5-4 CASSLSGTPRGTDTQYF TGTGCCAGCAGCTTGTCGGGGACCCCCCGGGGGACAGATACGCAGTATTTT
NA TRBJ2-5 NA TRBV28 CASSLGDRRETQYF TGTGCCAGCAGTTTAGGGGATAGGAGGGAGACCCAGTACTTC
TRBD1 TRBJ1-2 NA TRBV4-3 CASSPQHGTVYGYTF TGCGCCAGCAGCCCACAGCATGGGACAGTCTATGGCTACACCTTC
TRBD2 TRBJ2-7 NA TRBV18 CASSAGLAGEQYF TGTGCCAGCTCAGCGGGACTAGCGGGCGAGCAGTACTTC
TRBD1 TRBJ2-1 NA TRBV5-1 CASSPTGNLYNEQFF TGCGCCAGCAGCCCGACAGGGAATCTCTACAATGAGCAGTTCTTC
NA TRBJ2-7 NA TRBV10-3 CAISGSEAYEQYF TGTGCCATCAGTGGATCTGAAGCTTACGAGCAGTACTTC
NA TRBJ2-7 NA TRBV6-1 CASSEGRELSYEQYF TGTGCCAGCAGTGAGGGCAGGGAACTCTCCTACGAGCAGTACTTC
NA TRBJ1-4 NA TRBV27 CASSPITELNEKLFF TGTGCCAGCAGTCCCATCACAGAACTCAATGAAAAACTGTTTTTT
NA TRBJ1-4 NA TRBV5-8 CASSSGREKLFF TGTGCCAGCAGCTCGGGGAGAGAAAAACTGTTTTTT
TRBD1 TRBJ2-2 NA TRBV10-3 CATPGQGAGELFF TGTGCCACACCGGGACAGGGTGCCGGGGAGCTGTTTTTT
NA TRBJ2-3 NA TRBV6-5 CASRNRVTDTQYF TGTGCCAGCCGAAACAGGGTAACAGATACGCAGTATTTT
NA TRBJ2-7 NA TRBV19 CASSITTAYEQYF TGTGCCAGTTCTATAACGACAGCCTACGAGCAGTACTTC
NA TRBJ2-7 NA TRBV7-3 CASSLLEGTEQYF TGTGCCAGCAGCTTATTGGAGGGTACCGAGCAGTACTTC
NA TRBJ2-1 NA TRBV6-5 CASRLDIGEQFF TGTGCCAGCAGATTGGACATCGGTGAGCAGTTCTTC
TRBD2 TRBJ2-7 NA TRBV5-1 CASSWAGGGSYEQYF TGCGCCAGCAGTTGGGCGGGAGGGGGGTCCTACGAGCAGTACTTC